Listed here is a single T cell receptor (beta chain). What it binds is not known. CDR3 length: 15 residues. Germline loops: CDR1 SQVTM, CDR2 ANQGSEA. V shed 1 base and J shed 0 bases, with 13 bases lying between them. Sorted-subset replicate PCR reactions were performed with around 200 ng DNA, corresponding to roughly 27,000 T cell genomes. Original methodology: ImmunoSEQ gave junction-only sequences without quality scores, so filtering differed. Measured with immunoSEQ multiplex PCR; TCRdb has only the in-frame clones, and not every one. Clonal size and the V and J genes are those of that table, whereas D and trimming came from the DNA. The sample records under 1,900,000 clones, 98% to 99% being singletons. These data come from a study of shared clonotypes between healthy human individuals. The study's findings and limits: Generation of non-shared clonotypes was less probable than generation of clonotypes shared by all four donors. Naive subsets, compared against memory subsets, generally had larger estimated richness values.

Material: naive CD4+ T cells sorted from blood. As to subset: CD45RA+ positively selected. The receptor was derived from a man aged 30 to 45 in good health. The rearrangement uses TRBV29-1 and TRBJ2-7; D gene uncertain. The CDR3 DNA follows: TGCAGCGTTGAAGTTACACAAGTGAACTCCTACGAGCAGTACTTC. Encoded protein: CSVEVTQVNSYEQYF.